Only a few counts were recorded for the clone carrying this T cell receptor beta chain. Antigen: not known. The data are from a study of T cell repertoires in cytomegalovirus infection. The wider study: Researchers turned to recently identified HLA-C-restricted CMV epitopes as well as well-studied HLA-B-restricted ones. Both CMV infection and a matching HLA type were indicated by public TCR beta signatures. Notes on the study in general: Cumulative public TCR beta family frequency identified carriers of CMV plus the relevant HLA.

TCRdb reprocessed the reads via MiXCR and lists one record per CDR3 protein. In the table there are approximately 730,000 distinct CDR3 sequences, about 30% of which are singletons. The CDR3 spans 14 residues. Germline V lookup: CDR1 MNHEY, CDR2 SMNVEV (reference sequence). Trimming cost V 4 bases and J 3 bases, with 12 bases left between them. The sequencing here drew on cultured PBMCs, taken from culture after CMV antigen stimulation. This chain links TRBV27 with TRBJ1-2; D unresolved. The TCR was taken from a human donor in good health (CMV status not recorded). Some clones in this sample may be carry-over from other donors' samples. The chain's CDR3 is CASSSRVYDYGYTF. The CDR3 region has the DNA TGTGCCAGCAGTTCGAGGGTTTACGACTATGGCTACACCTTC.